Below, one T cell receptor beta chain is given with its context. Assay: immunoSEQ multiplex PCR; the TCRdb copy retains only in-frame clones and omits some. The sample includes fewer than 200,000 clones, approximately 82% of them seen just once. These data originate in a study of blood T cell repertoires in COVID-19. Study as a whole: Acute and convalescent COVID-19 specimens originated in the United States, Italy and Spain.

From germline, CDR1 is WSHSY and CDR2 SAAADI. J lost 6 bases, V lost 6 bases, and 11 bases had no gene match. The CDR3 runs 16 residues. The chain combines TRBV10-2 with TRBJ2-2; TRBD1 matches at 9 bases. The source of this sequence is a woman in her forties or fifties who had recovered from COVID-19. The sample comprised PBMCs or T cells enriched from blood (not recorded which). The CDR3 loop is CASSDPGQGISGELFF. The CDR3 nucleotides are TGCGCCAGCAGCGATCCGGGACAGGGCATCTCCGGGGAGCTGTTTTTT.